This T cell receptor beta chain appears in the sequencing data of a study of persistence of HIV-infected CD4 T cells (dated by TCRdb to about 2020). For the wider study: The study isolated CMV- and HIV-1 Gag-responding CD4+ T cells from ART-treated individuals to examine antigen-driven clonal expansion of HIV-1-infected cells. Participants had been on suppressive ART for a median of about eight years. Peripheral blood samples of up to roughly 200 mL were taken at multiple time points, with the exception of a couple of participants who underwent leukapheresis at a single time point. TCRbeta sequencing assessed the clonality of all cells in each sorted population, while proviral sequencing assessed the clonality of infected cells. The TCR cluster analysis across participants included about 8 participants for CMV and six or seven participants for Gag. The study at large found these results: TCRbeta richness in CMV- and Gag-responding cells was significantly lower than in anti-CD3/anti-CD28-responding cells; CMV-responding cells had higher oligoclonality than CD3/CD28-stimulated and Gag-responding cells. Few individuals were included in the study, and only a limited range of antigens was tested. Within the same sorted populations, how oligoclonal the TCRs were correlated with how oligoclonal the proviruses were. Antigen-responding cells were enriched for degenerate expanded CDR3beta sequences, which suggests convergent selection of CD4+ responses to CMV and Gag. Bulk TCR analyses could not be limited to the rare CMV-responding cells that actually contained HIV-1 proviruses.

The treatment or condition tag for this specimen amounts to: suppressive antiretroviral therapy. Cells were stimulated with lysates of CMV-infected fibroblasts at roughly 10 ug/mL. Memory CD4+ T cells that did not respond, being CD40L-negative, CD69-negative and CD45RO-high, were sorted as memory populations depleted of antigen-responding cells. Participants were HIV-1-infected adults who started suppressive ART during chronic infection. For at least 4 years, participants had undetectable plasma HIV-1 RNA, below 50 copies/mL. To be included, a participant needed positive CMV serology and a CD4+ T cell count above 400 cells/uL. Before stimulation, PBMCs were isolated using density centrifugation and depleted of CD8+ T cells. CD8-depleted PBMCs were stimulated for about 17 hours with anti-CD28/CD49d costimulation, CD40-blocking antibody and enfuvirtide to prevent new infections. Cell sorting was performed on a Beckman Coulter MoFlo Legacy or XDP sorter, and dead cells were excluded with propidium iodide. Genomic DNA was extracted with the QIAamp DNA Mini Kit for samples above one million cells, otherwise with the Quick-DNA Microprep Kit.

About this clone itself: Its antigen remains unidentified. Per-nucleotide qualities are absent, and no much larger clonotype sits a single base away.

Cut back by 2 bases and 0 bases, the V and J ends lie 13 bases apart. The germline V gene supplies CDR1 SNHLY and CDR2 FYNNEI. CDR3 length: 16 amino acids, cysteine to phenylalanine. Only the CDR3 portion is preserved as DNA: 48 bases, with reading frame beginning at the first base. The immunoSEQ hsTCRB assay version 4, run in survey mode, was used to sequence TCRbeta repertoires from genomic DNA. For TCRbeta sequencing, genomic DNA was diluted to approximately 10 ng/uL, with up to 1 ug used per sample. Processing in the source paper ran as follows. Analysis of the TCRbeta data was done in ImmunoSeq Analyzer 3.0, and diversity was computed on productive nucleotide rearrangements. Lower-bound TCR diversity was estimated with the improved Chao index, and clonality with the Gini coefficient using the Immunarch R package. When different nucleotide rearrangements encoded the same CDR3beta amino acid sequence, each rearrangement was treated as a distinct clonotype. TCRbeta sequences significantly enriched in antigen-responding cells relative to anti-CD3/anti-CD28-activated cells were identified by differential abundance analysis. Using predicted peptide-MHC specificity as the basis, GLIPH2 grouped TCRs into clusters, both for each participant individually and for the merged data sets that combined participants. TCRdb retrieved this table from immuneACCESS and kept in-frame rearrangements only. Not all clones are present; in checked studies, unresolved V genes account for under half, and no reason is known for the remainder. V, J and clone size reflect that table, while D and trimming were determined from the DNA. Within this sample are around 28,000 clones, with 82% of them counted one time only. The ten most abundant clones make up 4% to 5% of the sample.

The sample was CD4+ T cells sorted from PBMCs after roughly 20-hour stimulation, taken from a patient who received antiretroviral therapy. The sample's cell subset or site, from its label and the paper: CD40L-CD69- CD45RO-high memory CD4 T cells not responding to CMV lysate. The clonotype was recovered from an adult man with HIV who was CMV-seropositive. This sequence uses TRBV2 and TRBJ1-2; possibly the D gene is TRBD1, per 5 matching bases. The DNA sequence follows: TGTGCCAGCAGTGAAAGTCGGACACGAGCTAACTATGGCTACACCTTC. Translated, it reads CASSESRTRANYGYTF.